These T cell receptor beta chains were read from a single sample in a study of CD8+ T cells in alopecia areata. Repertoires were generated with immunoSEQ multiplex PCR, while TCRdb's copy carries only in-frame clones and drops some. The sample has tens of thousands of clones; more than 45% are singletons. The sample in question was CD8+ T cells sorted from blood, obtained at approximately week 37, from a patient treated with tofacitinib. These receptors were obtained from a human donor with alopecia areata. Both conserved end residues are part of each CDR3. D genes are given only for firm matches. The listing skips clone size in some rows; elsewhere it reads once, few, many or a size class.

>TRBV7-9|TRBJ1-2|.|.
TGTGCCAGCAGTAGTGGGGGAAGGGGTCGGAATGGCTACACCTTC
CASSSGGRGRNGYTF
>TRBV9|TRBJ2-1|TRBD2|once
TGTGCCAGCAGCGAGCTAGCGGGCTCCTACAATGAGCAGTTCTTC
CASSELAGSYNEQFF
>TRBV25-1|TRBJ1-2|.|.
TGTGCCAGCAGTGAATTTTGGGACACCGACTCACAGAACTATGGCTACACCTTC
CASSEFWDTDSQNYGYTF
>TRBV4-1|TRBJ2-5|TRBD2|.
TGCGCCAGCAGCCAACCCCCGGGACTAGCGGACTCCCGGAGGGAGACCCAGTACTTC
CASSQPPGLADSRRETQYF
>TRBV4-1|TRBJ2-7|.|.
TGCGCCAGCAGCCGCCGCGGAGACTACGAGCAGTACTTC
CASSRRGDYEQYF
>TRBV25-1|TRBJ2-7|TRBD1|.
TGTGCCAGCAGTGAATATGGGACAGGGTTACGCGAGCAGTACTTC
CASSEYGTGLREQYF
>TRBV9|TRBJ2-1|.|.
TGTGCCAGCAGCGGGCTGGTTGATGAGCAGTTCTTC
CASSGLVDEQFF
>TRBV25-1|TRBJ1-1|.|.
TGTGCCAGCAGTGATAGGGGGACTGAAGCTTTCTTT
CASSDRGTEAFF
>TRBV27|TRBJ1-1|.|.
TGTGCCAGCAGTGAACAGGCTATGAACACTGAAGCTTTCTTT
CASSEQAMNTEAFF
>TRBV10-3|TRBJ2-7|.|.
TGTGCCATCAGTGAGGCCGGACAGTTGAACTCCTACGAGCAGTACTTC
CAISEAGQLNSYEQYF
>TRBV23-1|TRBJ2-7|TRBD2|.
TGCGCCAGCAGCCTTTATGGGAGAAGGACTAGCGGGCTCAACCGGGGGAACGAGCAGTACTTC
CASSLYGRRTSGLNRGNEQYF
>TRBV7-2|TRBJ2-5|TRBD2|few
TGTGCCAGCAGCCCCTGGACTAGCGGGAGGGAGACCCAGTACTTC
CASSPWTSGRETQYF
>TRBV10-3|TRBJ1-5|.|.
TGTGCCATCAGTGACGGGTTACGCAATCAGCCCCAGCATTTT
CAISDGLRNQPQHF
>TRBV7-3|TRBJ2-2|TRBD1|few
TGTGCCAGCAGCTCGACAGGGGGGACCGGGGAGCTGTTTTTT
CASSSTGGTGELFF
>TRBV2|TRBJ2-5|.|.
TGTGCCAGCAGATGGGACCGAGAGGGAGAGACCCAGTACTTC
CASRWDREGETQYF
>TRBV7-9|TRBJ2-7|TRBD2|.
TGTGCCAGCAGCTTAGCACGGCCTAGCGGGCGGAGCTACGAGCAGTACTTC
CASSLARPSGRSYEQYF
>TRBV6-5|TRBJ1-2|TRBD1|.
TGTGCCAGCAGTTACTCCGGGACAGGGGTATTCTACACCTTC
CASSYSGTGVFYTF
>TRBV29-1|TRBJ2-7|TRBD1|.
TGCTGCGTTAGGACAGGGTGGTCCGAGCAGTACTTC
CCVRTGWSEQYF
>TRBV7-9|TRBJ2-7|.|.
TGTGCCAGCAGCCCCTCTACGTGGGAGCAGTACTTC
CASSPSTWEQYF
>TRBV5-4|TRBJ2-7|.|.
TGTGCCAGCAGCTCCAGAGTCCCCGCCGAGCAGTACTTC
CASSSRVPAEQYF
>TRBV9|TRBJ2-1|.|.
TGTGCCAGCAGCCCCGCCGGGAGCTCCTACAATGAGCAGTTCTTC
CASSPAGSSYNEQFF
>TRBV29-1|TRBJ2-2|.|.
TGCAGCGTTGCCGTTTGGGGGGACGGCACCGGGGAGCTGTTTTTT
CSVAVWGDGTGELFF
>TRBV30|TRBJ1-1|.|.
TGTGCCTGGAGTTCGGGGAACACTGAAGCTTTCTTT
CAWSSGNTEAFF
>TRBV27|TRBJ2-1|TRBD1|.
TGTGCCAGCAGTTTTACAGGGGCATACAATGAGCAGTTCTTC
CASSFTGAYNEQFF
>TRBV7-9|TRBJ1-5|.|.
TGTGCCAGCAGCTTAGGGGGACAGCCCCAGCATTTT
CASSLGGQPQHF
>TRBV29-1|TRBJ2-7|TRBD2|.
TGCAGCGCCCGAGCGGGAGGAACCTACGAGCAGTACTTC
CSARAGGTYEQYF
>TRBV9|TRBJ2-1|TRBD2|.
TGTGCCAGCAGCGTTACTAGCGGCTACAGTGAGCAGTTCTTC
CASSVTSGYSEQFF
>TRBV27|TRBJ2-5|TRBD1|.
TGTGCCAGCAGTACCCATCGACAGGGGGGACAAGAGACCCAGTACTTC
CASSTHRQGGQETQYF
>TRBV29-1|TRBJ2-7|.|few
TGCAGCGCATCCCCCGGGACAGCGGGCTACGAGCAGTACTTC
CSASPGTAGYEQYF
>TRBV9|TRBJ2-5|TRBD2|.
TGTGCCAGCAGTAGCGGGAGGGTATTCGAGACCCAGTACTTC
CASSSGRVFETQYF
>TRBV29-1|TRBJ2-7|TRBD2|few
TGCAGCGTTGTGGGCGGGAGGACTTACGAGCAGTACTTC
CSVVGGRTYEQYF
>TRBV13|TRBJ1-4|.|.
TGTGCCAGCAGCCTCAGAGGTTCTAGGGGGGAACTGTTTTTT
CASSLRGSRGELFF
>TRBV29-1|TRBJ2-7|.|few
TGCAGCGTGGCCGGCGTACGGACGGAATACAGCTCCTACGAGCAGTACTTC
CSVAGVRTEYSSYEQYF
>TRBV30|TRBJ1-1|.|.
TGTGCCTTCCTGGGGGGAAGGGCTGAAGCTTTCTTT
CAFLGGRAEAFF
>TRBV29-1|TRBJ2-7|TRBD2|.
TGCAGCGTTGAGTGGGGGACTAGCGGTAGCTCCTACGAGCAGTACTTC
CSVEWGTSGSSYEQYF
>TRBV7-2|TRBJ2-3|TRBD2|.
TGTGCCAGCAGACCTGGCGGGAGGGCAGATACGCAGTATTTT
CASRPGGRADTQYF
>TRBV4-1|TRBJ2-3|TRBD2|many
TGCGCCAGCAGCCAAGGACTAGCGGGAAACACAGATACGCAGTATTTT
CASSQGLAGNTDTQYF
>TRBV4-1|TRBJ2-7|.|few
TGCGCCAGCAGCCAAGAGGCTGGGGGTCCCTACGAGCAGTACTTC
CASSQEAGGPYEQYF
>TRBV6-5|TRBJ1-2|.|.
TGTGCCAGCAGTTACTCGTCGGGGGACTCGTATGGCTACACCTTC
CASSYSSGDSYGYTF
>TRBV7-2|TRBJ2-7|.|few
TGTGCCAGCAGGGGCGGCTCCTACGAGCAGTACTTC
CASRGGSYEQYF